These T cell receptor beta chains were read from a single sample in a study of OX40 agonist ivuxolimab in advanced cancers. Sequencing was performed with immunoSEQ multiplex PCR; in TCRdb, only in-frame clones are kept and a portion is missing. In the table there are some 87,000 clones, approximately 95% of which are singletons. The sample in question was CD4+ or CD8+ T cells sorted from blood, obtained in a trial of the OX40 agonist ivuxolimab. These receptors were obtained from an adult with an advanced solid tumor such as melanoma, head and neck, liver or kidney cancer. Both conserved end residues are part of each CDR3. D genes are given only for firm matches. Where a row states a size, it is once, few, many or the class of an expanded clone; other rows omit it.

cdr3_nt cdr3_aa clone_size j_call d_call v_call
TGCGCCAGCAGCTCACTCCGGACAGGGCGGGAAGAGACCCAGTACTTC CASSSLRTGREETQYF - TRBJ2-5 TRBD1 TRBV5-1
TGTGCCAGTAGTATAACTAGCGGGGCCTCCTACAATGAGCAGTTCTTC CASSITSGASYNEQFF once TRBJ2-1 TRBD2 TRBV19
TGTGCCAGCAGCTTAGGAGTTTATAGCAATCAGCCCCAGCATTTT CASSLGVYSNQPQHF - TRBJ1-5 - TRBV9
TGTGCCAGTAGTAGCCCCGGACAGGGTAAGACTGAAGCTTTCTTT CASSSPGQGKTEAFF - TRBJ1-1 TRBD1 TRBV19
TGTGCCAGCAGCTTGTACCAGGGGTTTCTTGAAGCTTTCTTT CASSLYQGFLEAFF - TRBJ1-1 - TRBV5-5
TGTGCCAGCAGCCAACAGGGGGGGTATGGCTACACCTTC CASSQQGGYGYTF - TRBJ1-2 TRBD1 TRBV14
TGTGCCAGCAGCGTAACGGGGCGGTCCTACGAGCAGTACTTC CASSVTGRSYEQYF - TRBJ2-7 - TRBV9
TGTGCCAGCAGCAAATCAGGGACTGTGGGCACTGAAGCTTTCTTT CASSKSGTVGTEAFF - TRBJ1-1 - TRBV9
TGTGCCAGCAGTCCCCCTTCGACGGGCCTAGGGGGCTACACCTTC CASSPPSTGLGGYTF - TRBJ1-2 - TRBV28
TGTGCCAGCAGCCGTGGTAGGGCCTATGAGCAGTTCTTC CASSRGRAYEQFF - TRBJ2-1 - TRBV7-9
TGTGCCAGCAGCCAAGAGATACTGTATTTTGACGGGACGGCCAATGAAAAACTGTTTTTT CASSQEILYFDGTANEKLFF once TRBJ1-4 - TRBV4-2
TGCGCCAGCAGCCAGACAGCCTTGAACACTGAAGCTTTCTTT CASSQTALNTEAFF - TRBJ1-1 - TRBV4-1
TGTGCCAGCAGACTTTTAAGGGAGCTCCGAGAGACCCAGTACTTC CASRLLRELRETQYF - TRBJ2-5 - TRBV6-5
TGTGCCAGCAGCTCTTGGACAACAGGCGGACAGCCCCAGCATTTT CASSSWTTGGQPQHF once TRBJ1-5 - TRBV7-8
TGTGCCAGCAGTGGCACAGGGGTCCCCCCCCTCGGCGAGCAGTACTTC CASSGTGVPPLGEQYF - TRBJ2-7 TRBD1 TRBV28
TGCGCCAGCAGCCCATTCTGGAGGGAAGGAAGGTACTATGGCTACACCTTC CASSPFWREGRYYGYTF - TRBJ1-2 - TRBV4-3
TGTGCCAGCAGTTTAATGGACAGGGGCGTCGAGCAGTACTTC CASSLMDRGVEQYF - TRBJ2-7 TRBD1 TRBV28
TGCGCCAGCAAGGTAGACCCTACAACTGGGATAGGAGATACGCAGTATTTT CASKVDPTTGIGDTQYF - TRBJ2-3 - TRBV5-1
TGTGCCAGCAGGCCTAGCACAGATACGCAGTATTTT CASRPSTDTQYF - TRBJ2-3 - TRBV6-5
TGCGCCAGCAGCGCGGCCAGGGTGTCCTACAATGAGCAGTTCTTC CASSAARVSYNEQFF - TRBJ2-1 - TRBV5-1
TGCGCCAGCAGCCACGCACTAGCGGGTACCGACGCCTACAATGAGCAGTTCTTC CASSHALAGTDAYNEQFF - TRBJ2-1 TRBD2 TRBV4-3
TGTGCCAGCAGGCTTATTTCGGAACAGGTCGAGGCGGGAGGGTCCAATGAGCAGTTCTTC CASRLISEQVEAGGSNEQFF - TRBJ2-1 TRBD2 TRBV28
TGTGCCAGCACGCCGGGACCTTTTGCAGATACGCAGTATTTT CASTPGPFADTQYF - TRBJ2-3 - TRBV6-6
TGTGCCAGCAGCCCCCATACTAAAACAGGTCAGCAGTACTTC CASSPHTKTGQQYF - TRBJ2-7 - TRBV14